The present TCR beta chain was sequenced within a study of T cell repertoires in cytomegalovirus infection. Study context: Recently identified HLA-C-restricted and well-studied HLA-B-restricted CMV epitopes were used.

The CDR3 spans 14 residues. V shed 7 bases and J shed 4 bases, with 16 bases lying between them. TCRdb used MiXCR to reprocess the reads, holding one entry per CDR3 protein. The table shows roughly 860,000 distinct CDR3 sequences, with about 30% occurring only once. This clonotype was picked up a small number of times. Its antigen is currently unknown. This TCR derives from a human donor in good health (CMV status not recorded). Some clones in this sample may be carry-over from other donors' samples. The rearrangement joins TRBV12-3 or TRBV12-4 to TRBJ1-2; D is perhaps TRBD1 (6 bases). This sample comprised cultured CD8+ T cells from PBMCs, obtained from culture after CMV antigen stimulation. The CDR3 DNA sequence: TGTGCCAGCACCTTACACAGGGAAAGCTATGGCTACACCTTC. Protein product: CASTLHRESYGYTF.